This is a list of T cell receptor beta chains from one sample in a study of breast tumors, draining lymph nodes, adjacent tissues. TCRdb reprocessed the multiplex PCR reads with MiXCR, giving one entry per CDR3 protein. The profile shows 200,000 to 300,000 distinct CDR3 sequences, 30% to 35% of them singletons. Sequenced material: axillary lymph node tissue. These receptors were obtained from a female donor with breast cancer. Some clones in this sample may be carry-over from other donors' samples. CDR3s include the opening cysteine and the closing phenylalanine or tryptophan. D genes are given only for firm matches. Clone size is shown for a subset of rows, as once, few, many or a class of expanded clone.

length	V	J	D	size	CDR3	DNA
14	TRBV5-6	TRBJ2-3	.	many	CASSLIRATDTQYF	TGTGCCAGCAGCTTAATACGGGCCACAGATACGCAGTATTTT
14	TRBV20-1	TRBJ1-6	.	.	CGARTGKYSSPLHF	TGCGGTGCCCGTACAGGGAAATATAGTTCACCCCTCCACTTT
12	TRBV20-1	TRBJ1-1	.	few	CSARDRGSEAFF	TGCAGTGCTAGAGATCGAGGATCTGAAGCTTTCTTT
20	TRBV19	TRBJ2-1	.	few	CASSIRFRATSRVPYTEQFF	TGTGCCAGTAGTATAAGATTTCGGGCCACGAGTCGAGTGCCCTACACTGAGCAGTTCTTC
13	TRBV30	TRBJ1-2	.	.	CAWRGGAAYGYTF	TGTGCCTGGAGGGGAGGGGCGGCCTATGGCTACACCTTC
17	TRBV20-1	TRBJ1-5	.	.	CSASGLNLIGGNQPQHF	TGCAGTGCTAGTGGTTTGAATCTTATTGGGGGCAATCAGCCCCAGCATTTT
17	TRBV29-1	TRBJ2-1	TRBD2	many	CSVDRLAGQGRSNEQFF	TGCAGCGTTGATCGACTAGCGGGGCAGGGCAGAAGCAATGAGCAGTTCTTC
17	TRBV19	TRBJ2-6	TRBD1	many	CASGPGTGGSGANVLTF	TGTGCCAGTGGTCCCGGGACAGGGGGATCTGGGGCCAACGTCCTGACTTTC
16	TRBV7-2	TRBJ2-5	TRBD2	many	CASSLWTSGSQETQYF	TGTGCCAGCAGCCTCTGGACTAGCGGGTCTCAAGAGACCCAGTACTTC
16	TRBV9	TRBJ2-3	TRBD2	many	CASSPRKRGPTDTQYF	TGTGCCAGCAGTCCCAGAAAGCGGGGCCCCACAGATACGCAGTATTTT
14	TRBV5-4	TRBJ2-3	.	many	CASSPGPITDTQYF	TGTGCCAGCAGCCCCGGGCCCATCACAGATACGCAGTATTTT
13	TRBV5-5	TRBJ1-4	.	once	CVSGLSIAEKLFF	TGTGTCAGCGGCTTGTCTATCGCAGAAAAACTGTTTTTT
15	TRBV3-1	TRBJ2-1	.	few	CASSQDHTRVNEQFF	TGTGCCAGCAGCCAAGATCACACTAGGGTCAATGAGCAGTTCTTC
15	TRBV14	TRBJ2-5	.	.	CASSQDPGAEETQYF	TGTGCCAGCAGCCAAGATCCGGGGGCAGAGGAGACCCAGTACTTC
15	TRBV20-1	TRBJ2-3	TRBD2	many	CSATGTSGMTDTQYF	TGCAGTGCCACCGGGACTAGCGGGATGACGGATACGCAGTATTTT
17	TRBV2	TRBJ2-7	.	.	CASSEDRGGGGDYEQYF	TGTGCCAGCAGTGAAGACCGAGGCGGTGGGGGAGACTACGAGCAGTACTTC
15	TRBV3-1	TRBJ2-5	.	many	CASSPLAVSLETQYF	TGTGCCAGCAGCCCCCTCGCCGTTAGCTTAGAGACCCAGTACTTC
13	TRBV4-2	TRBJ2-1	.	many	CASSPRTYNEQFF	TGTGCCAGCAGCCCCCGGACTTACAATGAGCAGTTCTTC